This is a list of T cell receptor beta chains from one sample in a study of identical twins. TCRdb fed the 5' RACE reads into MiXCR, producing one record per CDR3 protein. Of 200,000 to 250,000 distinct CDR3 sequences listed, 7.5% are singletons. The same specimen was also included in a second study, on yellow fever vaccine responses in identical twins.

The specimen was memory (CD45RO+) T cells sorted from blood. The origin of the receptors is a young woman in good health. Each CDR3 is given with its conserved first and last residue. The order of the fields is clone size, V gene, J gene, CDR3 length, D gene, CDR3 protein, CDR3 DNA. D genes are given only for firm matches. Expanded clones are given a class, and other clones once, few, many or no size at all.

clone_size: many
v_call: TRBV29-1
j_call: TRBJ1-1
cdr3_length: 12
d_call: TRBD1
cdr3_aa: CSVSDRDTEAFF
cdr3_nt: TGCAGCGTTAGTGACAGGGACACTGAAGCTTTCTTT

clone_size: .
v_call: TRBV12-3/TRBV12-4
j_call: TRBJ2-1
cdr3_length: 15
d_call: TRBD2
cdr3_aa: CASHTSGGIKNEQFF
cdr3_nt: TGTGCCAGCCATACTAGCGGGGGGATAAAAAATGAGCAGTTCTTC

clone_size: few
v_call: TRBV5-1
j_call: TRBJ1-2
cdr3_length: 14
d_call: TRBD1
cdr3_aa: CASSYSGTVTAYTF
cdr3_nt: TGCGCCAGCAGCTATTCCGGGACAGTTACGGCCTACACCTTC

clone_size: few
v_call: TRBV27
j_call: TRBJ1-1
cdr3_length: 14
d_call: .
cdr3_aa: CASSRRQSNTEAFF
cdr3_nt: TGTGCCAGCAGTAGGAGGCAGTCGAACACTGAAGCTTTCTTT

clone_size: .
v_call: TRBV10-2
j_call: TRBJ2-1
cdr3_length: 14
d_call: .
cdr3_aa: CASSSALRYNEQFF
cdr3_nt: TGCGCCAGCAGCAGCGCGCTGAGGTACAATGAGCAGTTCTTC

clone_size: many
v_call: TRBV29-1
j_call: TRBJ2-5
cdr3_length: 13
d_call: .
cdr3_aa: CSVEDWAEETQYF
cdr3_nt: TGCAGCGTTGAAGATTGGGCGGAAGAGACCCAGTACTTC

clone_size: many
v_call: TRBV15
j_call: TRBJ2-7
cdr3_length: 16
d_call: .
cdr3_aa: CATSRISGLRSYEQYF
cdr3_nt: TGTGCCACCAGCAGAATCTCGGGACTCCGATCCTACGAGCAGTACTTC

clone_size: many
v_call: TRBV5-1
j_call: TRBJ2-2
cdr3_length: 16
d_call: .
cdr3_aa: CASSAGHGANTGELFF
cdr3_nt: TGCGCCAGCAGCGCTGGACACGGAGCCAACACCGGGGAGCTGTTTTTT

clone_size: many
v_call: TRBV20-1
j_call: TRBJ2-7
cdr3_length: 13
d_call: .
cdr3_aa: CSANAESSYEQYF
cdr3_nt: TGCAGTGCTAACGCGGAGAGCTCCTACGAGCAGTACTTC

clone_size: many
v_call: TRBV7-9
j_call: TRBJ2-7
cdr3_length: 14
d_call: TRBD1
cdr3_aa: CASSLASGGDEQYF
cdr3_nt: TGTGCCAGCAGCTTAGCCTCAGGGGGCGACGAGCAGTACTTC

clone_size: few
v_call: TRBV20-1
j_call: TRBJ2-3
cdr3_length: 13
d_call: TRBD2
cdr3_aa: CSADRAGADTQYF
cdr3_nt: TGCAGTGCCGATAGGGCGGGGGCAGATACGCAGTATTTT

clone_size: .
v_call: TRBV24-1
j_call: TRBJ2-5
cdr3_length: 15
d_call: TRBD1
cdr3_aa: CATSPVTGGRETQYF
cdr3_nt: TGTGCCACCAGTCCCGTGACAGGGGGGCGGGAGACCCAGTACTTC

clone_size: few
v_call: TRBV29-1
j_call: TRBJ1-1
cdr3_length: 13
d_call: .
cdr3_aa: CSGRQVLNTEAFF
cdr3_nt: TGCAGCGGGAGACAGGTCTTGAACACTGAAGCTTTCTTT

clone_size: few
v_call: TRBV6-2/TRBV6-3
j_call: TRBJ1-1
cdr3_length: 15
d_call: .
cdr3_aa: CATREAGELGTEAFF
cdr3_nt: TGTGCCACCAGGGAGGCAGGGGAGTTGGGCACTGAAGCTTTCTTT

clone_size: few
v_call: TRBV20-1
j_call: TRBJ2-3
cdr3_length: 15
d_call: TRBD2
cdr3_aa: CSAPPTSGGSDTQYF
cdr3_nt: TGCAGTGCACCACCCACTAGCGGGGGGTCAGATACGCAGTATTTT

clone_size: .
v_call: TRBV7-9
j_call: TRBJ2-3
cdr3_length: 14
d_call: .
cdr3_aa: CASSLASLRDTQYF
cdr3_nt: TGTGCCAGCAGCTTAGCCTCCCTTAGAGATACGCAGTATTTT

clone_size: many
v_call: TRBV4-2
j_call: TRBJ2-7
cdr3_length: 15
d_call: TRBD1
cdr3_aa: CASSQDPGGAYEQYF
cdr3_nt: TGTGCCAGCAGCCAAGATCCAGGGGGTGCCTACGAGCAGTACTTC

clone_size: many
v_call: TRBV7-8
j_call: TRBJ1-5
cdr3_length: 16
d_call: TRBD1
cdr3_aa: CASSLGTGGLGQPQHF
cdr3_nt: TGTGCCAGCAGCTTAGGGACAGGGGGGCTTGGTCAGCCCCAGCATTTT

clone_size: .
v_call: TRBV11-2
j_call: TRBJ2-2
cdr3_length: 12
d_call: .
cdr3_aa: CASSFGVGELFF
cdr3_nt: TGTGCCAGCAGCTTTGGTGTCGGGGAGCTGTTTTTT

clone_size: few
v_call: TRBV7-9
j_call: TRBJ2-1
cdr3_length: 14
d_call: .
cdr3_aa: CASPKGGGYNEQFF
cdr3_nt: TGTGCCAGCCCCAAGGGGGGCGGCTACAATGAGCAGTTCTTC

clone_size: few
v_call: TRBV20-1
j_call: TRBJ2-5
cdr3_length: 10
d_call: .
cdr3_aa: CSGMGTAQYF
cdr3_nt: TGCAGTGGTATGGGGACGGCCCAGTACTTC

clone_size: .
v_call: TRBV5-1
j_call: TRBJ2-7
cdr3_length: 14
d_call: .
cdr3_aa: CASSLGQSPYEQYF
cdr3_nt: TGCGCCAGCAGCTTGGGACAGAGCCCCTACGAGCAGTACTTC

clone_size: .
v_call: TRBV4-1
j_call: TRBJ2-3
cdr3_length: 15
d_call: TRBD2
cdr3_aa: CASSQVGTRTDTQYF
cdr3_nt: TGCGCCAGCAGCCAAGTTGGGACTAGGACAGATACGCAGTATTTT

clone_size: once
v_call: TRBV7-6
j_call: TRBJ1-1
cdr3_length: 14
d_call: .
cdr3_aa: CASSLSGSGTEAFF
cdr3_nt: TGTGCCAGCAGCTTATCGGGCTCCGGCACTGAAGCTTTCTTT

clone_size: many
v_call: TRBV12-3/TRBV12-4
j_call: TRBJ2-2
cdr3_length: 14
d_call: .
cdr3_aa: CASSFRGTTGELFF
cdr3_nt: TGTGCCAGCAGTTTCAGGGGTACCACCGGGGAGCTGTTTTTT

clone_size: .
v_call: TRBV9
j_call: TRBJ2-5
cdr3_length: 12
d_call: .
cdr3_aa: CASSSPPGTQYF
cdr3_nt: TGTGCCAGCAGCTCCCCTCCAGGGACCCAGTACTTC

clone_size: many
v_call: TRBV20-1
j_call: TRBJ2-1
cdr3_length: 13
d_call: TRBD2
cdr3_aa: CSVVAGQLNEQFF
cdr3_nt: TGCAGTGTTGTAGCGGGCCAACTCAATGAGCAGTTCTTC

clone_size: few
v_call: TRBV6-1
j_call: TRBJ2-7
cdr3_length: 14
d_call: .
cdr3_aa: CASTPGLSSYEQYF
cdr3_nt: TGTGCCAGCACCCCGGGACTGAGCTCCTACGAGCAGTACTTC

clone_size: few
v_call: TRBV7-8
j_call: TRBJ1-5
cdr3_length: 15
d_call: .
cdr3_aa: CASSLELGSNQPQHF
cdr3_nt: TGTGCCAGCAGCTTAGAGTTGGGGAGCAATCAGCCCCAGCATTTT

clone_size: few
v_call: TRBV5-1
j_call: TRBJ1-1
cdr3_length: 15
d_call: .
cdr3_aa: CASSLNQGMNTEAFF
cdr3_nt: TGCGCCAGCAGCTTGAATCAGGGAATGAACACTGAAGCTTTCTTT

clone_size: .
v_call: TRBV11-2
j_call: TRBJ1-6
cdr3_length: 16
d_call: TRBD1
cdr3_aa: CASSLSGQSYNSPLHF
cdr3_nt: TGTGCCAGCAGCTTATCGGGACAGAGCTATAATTCACCCCTCCACTTT

clone_size: few
v_call: TRBV27
j_call: TRBJ2-1
cdr3_length: 13
d_call: .
cdr3_aa: CASSLFPYYEQFF
cdr3_nt: TGTGCCAGCAGTTTATTCCCGTACTACGAGCAGTTCTTC

clone_size: few
v_call: TRBV14
j_call: TRBJ1-1
cdr3_length: 14
d_call: .
cdr3_aa: CASSQVRGYGEAFF
cdr3_nt: TGTGCCAGCAGCCAAGTACGGGGGTACGGTGAAGCTTTCTTT

clone_size: many
v_call: TRBV11-2
j_call: TRBJ2-7
cdr3_length: 15
d_call: TRBD1
cdr3_aa: CASSLSPTGAYEQYF
cdr3_nt: TGTGCCAGCAGCTTGTCGCCCACAGGGGCTTACGAGCAGTACTTC

clone_size: .
v_call: TRBV27
j_call: TRBJ2-2
cdr3_length: 15
d_call: TRBD1
cdr3_aa: CASSPGQGRVGELFF
cdr3_nt: TGTGCCAGCAGTCCCGGACAGGGGAGGGTCGGGGAGCTGTTTTTT

clone_size: many
v_call: TRBV4-2
j_call: TRBJ2-7
cdr3_length: 13
d_call: TRBD1
cdr3_aa: CASTPDRGYEQYF
cdr3_nt: TGTGCCAGCACCCCGGACAGGGGGTACGAGCAGTACTTC

clone_size: many
v_call: TRBV29-1
j_call: TRBJ2-1
cdr3_length: 12
d_call: .
cdr3_aa: CSVERTAPEQFF
cdr3_nt: TGCAGCGTTGAGAGGACAGCGCCTGAGCAGTTCTTC

clone_size: few
v_call: TRBV4-3
j_call: TRBJ2-3
cdr3_length: 16
d_call: TRBD1
cdr3_aa: CASSQDGTGGTDTQYF
cdr3_nt: TGCGCCAGCAGCCAAGATGGGACAGGGGGCACAGATACGCAGTATTTT

clone_size: .
v_call: TRBV27
j_call: TRBJ2-7
cdr3_length: 17
d_call: TRBD2
cdr3_aa: CASSRRSGVAGGNEQYF
cdr3_nt: TGTGCCAGCAGTAGGAGGAGTGGAGTAGCGGGAGGGAACGAGCAGTACTTC

clone_size: .
v_call: TRBV7-9
j_call: TRBJ2-6
cdr3_length: 13
d_call: TRBD1
cdr3_aa: CASSRDRVNVLTF
cdr3_nt: TGTGCCAGCAGCCGGGACAGGGTCAACGTCCTGACTTTC

clone_size: few
v_call: TRBV7-8
j_call: TRBJ2-7
cdr3_length: 15
d_call: .
cdr3_aa: CASSSSRTVLDEQYF
cdr3_nt: TGTGCCAGCAGCTCTTCCCGGACCGTCCTAGACGAGCAGTACTTC

clone_size: few
v_call: TRBV6-2/TRBV6-3
j_call: TRBJ1-3
cdr3_length: 15
d_call: .
cdr3_aa: CASSTTTLPGRAIYF
cdr3_nt: TGTGCCAGCAGTACCACGACACTGCCGGGACGCGCCATATATTTT

clone_size: .
v_call: TRBV10-1
j_call: TRBJ2-5
cdr3_length: 13
d_call: TRBD2
cdr3_aa: CASSASGARAQYF
cdr3_nt: TGCGCCAGCAGCGCTAGCGGCGCCAGGGCCCAGTACTTC

clone_size: few
v_call: TRBV7-3
j_call: TRBJ1-2
cdr3_length: 14
d_call: .
cdr3_aa: CASSLSPTGNGYTF
cdr3_nt: TGTGCCAGCAGCTTAAGTCCGACAGGAAATGGCTACACCTTC

clone_size: few
v_call: TRBV4-2
j_call: TRBJ1-2
cdr3_length: 16
d_call: TRBD1
cdr3_aa: CASSPSSGQEIYGYTF
cdr3_nt: TGTGCCAGCAGTCCCTCTTCCGGACAGGAAATCTATGGCTACACCTTC

clone_size: many
v_call: TRBV29-1
j_call: TRBJ2-2
cdr3_length: 16
d_call: TRBD2
cdr3_aa: CSVDLASGANTGELFF
cdr3_nt: TGCAGCGTTGATTTGGCTAGCGGAGCGAACACCGGGGAGCTGTTTTTT

clone_size: many
v_call: TRBV15
j_call: TRBJ2-7
cdr3_length: 15
d_call: .
cdr3_aa: CATSNELQGRGEQYF
cdr3_nt: TGTGCCACCAGCAATGAGCTACAGGGCCGTGGGGAGCAGTACTTC

clone_size: few
v_call: TRBV3-1
j_call: TRBJ2-6
cdr3_length: 16
d_call: TRBD2
cdr3_aa: CASRASGGSGANVLTF
cdr3_nt: TGTGCCAGCAGGGCTAGCGGGGGCTCTGGGGCCAACGTCCTGACTTTC

clone_size: .
v_call: TRBV20-1
j_call: TRBJ2-1
cdr3_length: 14
d_call: TRBD1
cdr3_aa: CSAAGQDIYNEQFF
cdr3_nt: TGCAGTGCTGCCGGACAGGATATCTACAATGAGCAGTTCTTC

clone_size: many
v_call: TRBV20-1
j_call: TRBJ1-2
cdr3_length: 10
d_call: .
cdr3_aa: CSATLHGYTF
cdr3_nt: TGCAGTGCTACCCTACATGGCTACACCTTC

clone_size: many
v_call: TRBV12-3/TRBV12-4
j_call: TRBJ2-1
cdr3_length: 14
d_call: TRBD1
cdr3_aa: CASSGTAWYNEQFF
cdr3_nt: TGTGCCAGCAGTGGGACAGCTTGGTACAATGAGCAGTTCTTC